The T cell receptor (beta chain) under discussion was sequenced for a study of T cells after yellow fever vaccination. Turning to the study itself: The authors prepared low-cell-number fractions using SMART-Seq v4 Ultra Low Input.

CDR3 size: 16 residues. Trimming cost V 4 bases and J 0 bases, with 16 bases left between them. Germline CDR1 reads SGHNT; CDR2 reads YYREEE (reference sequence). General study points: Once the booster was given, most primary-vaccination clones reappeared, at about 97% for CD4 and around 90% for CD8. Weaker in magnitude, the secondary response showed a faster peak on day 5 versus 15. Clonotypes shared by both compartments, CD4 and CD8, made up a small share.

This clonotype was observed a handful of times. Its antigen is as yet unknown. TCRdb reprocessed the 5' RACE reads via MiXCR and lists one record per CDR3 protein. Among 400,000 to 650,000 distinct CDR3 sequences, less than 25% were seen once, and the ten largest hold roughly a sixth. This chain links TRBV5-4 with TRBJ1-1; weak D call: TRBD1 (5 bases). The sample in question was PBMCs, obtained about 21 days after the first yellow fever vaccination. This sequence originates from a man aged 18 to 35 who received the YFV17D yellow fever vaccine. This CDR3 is CASSPDPGKLNTEAFF. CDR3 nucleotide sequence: TGTGCCAGCAGCCCTGATCCAGGGAAGTTGAACACTGAAGCTTTCTTT.